This T cell receptor (beta chain) came from a study of T cell responses to AZD1222 COVID-19 vaccine. For the study at large: Doses given second, at about 4 or about 12 weeks, were pooled.

CDR1 is SGHTA and CDR2 is FQGNSA in the germline V gene. The V and J ends lost 7 bases and 4 bases respectively, with 14 bases between them. The CDR3 length is 14 residues. Comments on this clone: Its antigen is currently unknown.

The method was immunoSEQ multiplex PCR; TCRdb's version includes in-frame clones alone and lacks a portion of them. The sample yields under 200,000 clones, about nine tenths seen once. Whole-study findings and limits: Increased Spike-specific TCR breadth and depth were observed after two AZD1222 doses. The study found vaccine-associated CD4 TCRs spanning spike, dominant at 160-218 and 743-854.

The sequences come from peripheral blood, collected on day 0 of AZD1222 vaccination. The genes are TRBV7-2 and TRBJ1-3, with D unresolved. This TCR was sampled from an adult in good health. Here the CDR3 reads CASTVDRGGNTIYF. For the CDR3, the DNA is TGTGCCAGCACCGTGGATCGTGGGGGAAACACCATATATTTT.